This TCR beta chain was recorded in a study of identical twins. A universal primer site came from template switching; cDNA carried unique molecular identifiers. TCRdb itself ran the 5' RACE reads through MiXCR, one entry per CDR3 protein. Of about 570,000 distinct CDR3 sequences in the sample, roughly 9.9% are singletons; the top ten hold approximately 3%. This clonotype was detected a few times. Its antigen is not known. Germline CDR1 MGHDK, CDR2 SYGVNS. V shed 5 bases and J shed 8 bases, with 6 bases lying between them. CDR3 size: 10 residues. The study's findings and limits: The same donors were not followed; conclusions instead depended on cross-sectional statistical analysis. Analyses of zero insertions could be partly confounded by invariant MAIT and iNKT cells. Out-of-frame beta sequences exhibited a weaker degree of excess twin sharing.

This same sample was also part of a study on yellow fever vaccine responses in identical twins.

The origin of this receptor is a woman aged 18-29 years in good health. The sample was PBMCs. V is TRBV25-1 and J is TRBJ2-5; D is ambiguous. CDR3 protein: CASSRPTQYF. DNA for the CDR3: TGTGCCAGCAGTCGGCCCACCCAGTACTTC.